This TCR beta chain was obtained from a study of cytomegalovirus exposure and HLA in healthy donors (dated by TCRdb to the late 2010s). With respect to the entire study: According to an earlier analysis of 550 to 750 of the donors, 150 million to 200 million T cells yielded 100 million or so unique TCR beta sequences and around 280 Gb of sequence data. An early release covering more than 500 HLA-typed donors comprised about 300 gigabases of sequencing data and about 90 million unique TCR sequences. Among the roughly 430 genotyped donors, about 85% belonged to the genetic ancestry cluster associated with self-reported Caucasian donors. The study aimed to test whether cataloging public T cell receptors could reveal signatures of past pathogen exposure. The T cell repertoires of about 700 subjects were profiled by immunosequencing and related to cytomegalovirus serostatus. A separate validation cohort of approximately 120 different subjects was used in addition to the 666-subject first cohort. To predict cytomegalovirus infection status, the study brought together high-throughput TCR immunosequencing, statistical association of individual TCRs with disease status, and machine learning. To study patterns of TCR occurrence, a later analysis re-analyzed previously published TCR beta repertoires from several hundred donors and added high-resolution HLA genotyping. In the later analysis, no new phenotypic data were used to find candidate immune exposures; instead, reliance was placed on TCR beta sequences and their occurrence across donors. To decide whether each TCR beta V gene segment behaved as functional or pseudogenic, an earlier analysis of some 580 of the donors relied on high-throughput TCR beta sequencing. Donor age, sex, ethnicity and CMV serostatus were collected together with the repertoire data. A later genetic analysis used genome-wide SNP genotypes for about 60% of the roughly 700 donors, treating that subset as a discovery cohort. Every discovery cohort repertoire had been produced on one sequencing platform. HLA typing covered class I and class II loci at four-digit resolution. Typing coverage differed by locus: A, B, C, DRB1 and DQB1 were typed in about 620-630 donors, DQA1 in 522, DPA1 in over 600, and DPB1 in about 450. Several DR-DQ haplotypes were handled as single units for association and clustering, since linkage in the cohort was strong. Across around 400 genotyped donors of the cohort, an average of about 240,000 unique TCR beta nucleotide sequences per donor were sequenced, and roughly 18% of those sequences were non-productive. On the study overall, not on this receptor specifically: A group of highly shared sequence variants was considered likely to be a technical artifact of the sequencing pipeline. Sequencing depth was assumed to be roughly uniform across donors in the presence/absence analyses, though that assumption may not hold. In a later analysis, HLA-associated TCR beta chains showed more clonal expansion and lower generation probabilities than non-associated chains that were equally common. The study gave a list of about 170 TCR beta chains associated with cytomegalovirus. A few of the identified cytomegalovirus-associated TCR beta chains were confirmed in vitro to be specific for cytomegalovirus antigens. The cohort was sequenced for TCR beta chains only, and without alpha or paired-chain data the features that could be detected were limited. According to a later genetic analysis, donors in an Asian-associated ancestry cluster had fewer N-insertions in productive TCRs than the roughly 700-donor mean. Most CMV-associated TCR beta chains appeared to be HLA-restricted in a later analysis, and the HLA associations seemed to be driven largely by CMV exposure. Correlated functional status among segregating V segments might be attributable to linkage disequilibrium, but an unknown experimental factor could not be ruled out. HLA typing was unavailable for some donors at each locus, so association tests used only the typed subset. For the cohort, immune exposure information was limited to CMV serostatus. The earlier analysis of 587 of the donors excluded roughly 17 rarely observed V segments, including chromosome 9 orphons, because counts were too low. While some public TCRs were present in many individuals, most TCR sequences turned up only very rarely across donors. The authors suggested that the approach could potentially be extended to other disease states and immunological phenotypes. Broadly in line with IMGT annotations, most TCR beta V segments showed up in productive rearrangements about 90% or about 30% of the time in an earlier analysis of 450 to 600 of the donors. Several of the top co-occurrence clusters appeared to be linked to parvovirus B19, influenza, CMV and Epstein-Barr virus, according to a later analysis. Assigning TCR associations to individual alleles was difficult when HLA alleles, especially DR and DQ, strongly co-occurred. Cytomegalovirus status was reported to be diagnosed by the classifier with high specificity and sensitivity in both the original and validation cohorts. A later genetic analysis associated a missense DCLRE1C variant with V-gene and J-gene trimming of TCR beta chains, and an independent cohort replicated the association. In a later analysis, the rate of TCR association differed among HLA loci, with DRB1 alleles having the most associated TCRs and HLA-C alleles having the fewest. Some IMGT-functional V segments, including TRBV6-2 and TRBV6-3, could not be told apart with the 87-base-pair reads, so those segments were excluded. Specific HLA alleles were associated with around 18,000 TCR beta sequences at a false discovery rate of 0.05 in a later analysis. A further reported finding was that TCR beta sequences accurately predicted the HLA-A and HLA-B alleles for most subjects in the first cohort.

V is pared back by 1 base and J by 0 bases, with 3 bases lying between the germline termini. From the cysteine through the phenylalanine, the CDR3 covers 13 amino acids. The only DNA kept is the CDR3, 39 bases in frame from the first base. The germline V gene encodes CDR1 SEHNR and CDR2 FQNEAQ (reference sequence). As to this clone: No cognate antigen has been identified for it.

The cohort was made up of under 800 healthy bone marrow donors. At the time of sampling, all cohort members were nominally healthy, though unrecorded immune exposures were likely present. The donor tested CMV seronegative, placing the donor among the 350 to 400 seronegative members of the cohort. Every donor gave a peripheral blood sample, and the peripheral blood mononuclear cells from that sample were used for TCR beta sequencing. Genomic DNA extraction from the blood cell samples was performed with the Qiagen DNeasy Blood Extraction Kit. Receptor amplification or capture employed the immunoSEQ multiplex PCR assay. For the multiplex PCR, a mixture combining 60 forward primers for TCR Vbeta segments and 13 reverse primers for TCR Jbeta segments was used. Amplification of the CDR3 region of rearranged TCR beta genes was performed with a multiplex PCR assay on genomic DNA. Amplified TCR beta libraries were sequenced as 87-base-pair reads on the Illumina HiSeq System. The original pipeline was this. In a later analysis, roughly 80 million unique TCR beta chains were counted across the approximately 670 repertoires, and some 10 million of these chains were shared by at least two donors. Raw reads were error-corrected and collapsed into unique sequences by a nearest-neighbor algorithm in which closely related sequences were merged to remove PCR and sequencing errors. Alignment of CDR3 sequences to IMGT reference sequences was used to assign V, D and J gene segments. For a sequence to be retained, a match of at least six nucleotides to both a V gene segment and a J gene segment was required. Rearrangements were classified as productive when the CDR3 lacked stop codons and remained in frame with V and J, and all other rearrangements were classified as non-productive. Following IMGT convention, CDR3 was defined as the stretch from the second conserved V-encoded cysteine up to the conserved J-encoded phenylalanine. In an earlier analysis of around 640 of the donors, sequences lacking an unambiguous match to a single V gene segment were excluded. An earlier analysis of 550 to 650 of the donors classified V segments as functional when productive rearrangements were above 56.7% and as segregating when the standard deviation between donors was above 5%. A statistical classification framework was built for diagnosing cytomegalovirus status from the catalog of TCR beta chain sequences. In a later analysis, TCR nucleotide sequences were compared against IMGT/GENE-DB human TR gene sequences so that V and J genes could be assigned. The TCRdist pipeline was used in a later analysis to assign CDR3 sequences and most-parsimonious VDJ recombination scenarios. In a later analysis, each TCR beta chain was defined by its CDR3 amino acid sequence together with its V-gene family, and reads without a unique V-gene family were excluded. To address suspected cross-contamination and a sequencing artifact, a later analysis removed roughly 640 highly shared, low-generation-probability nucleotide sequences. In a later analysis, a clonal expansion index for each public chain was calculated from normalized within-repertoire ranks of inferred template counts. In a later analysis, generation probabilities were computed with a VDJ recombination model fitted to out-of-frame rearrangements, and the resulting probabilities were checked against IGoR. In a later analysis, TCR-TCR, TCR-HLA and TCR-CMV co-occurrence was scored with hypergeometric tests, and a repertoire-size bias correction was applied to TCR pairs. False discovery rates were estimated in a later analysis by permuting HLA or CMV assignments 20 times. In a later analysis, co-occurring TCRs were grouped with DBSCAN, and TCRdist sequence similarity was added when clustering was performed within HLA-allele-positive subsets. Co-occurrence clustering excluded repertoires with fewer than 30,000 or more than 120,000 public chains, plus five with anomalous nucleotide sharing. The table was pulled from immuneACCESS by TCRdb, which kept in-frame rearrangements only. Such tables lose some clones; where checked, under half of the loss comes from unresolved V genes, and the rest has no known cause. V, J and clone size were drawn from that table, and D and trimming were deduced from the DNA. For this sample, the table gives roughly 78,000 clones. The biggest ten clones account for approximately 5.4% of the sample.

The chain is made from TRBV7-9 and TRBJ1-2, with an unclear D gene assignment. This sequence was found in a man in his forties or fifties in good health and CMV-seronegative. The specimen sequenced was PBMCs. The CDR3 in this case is CASSLGPNYGYTF. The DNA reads TGTGCCAGCAGCTTAGGGCCTAACTATGGCTACACCTTC.